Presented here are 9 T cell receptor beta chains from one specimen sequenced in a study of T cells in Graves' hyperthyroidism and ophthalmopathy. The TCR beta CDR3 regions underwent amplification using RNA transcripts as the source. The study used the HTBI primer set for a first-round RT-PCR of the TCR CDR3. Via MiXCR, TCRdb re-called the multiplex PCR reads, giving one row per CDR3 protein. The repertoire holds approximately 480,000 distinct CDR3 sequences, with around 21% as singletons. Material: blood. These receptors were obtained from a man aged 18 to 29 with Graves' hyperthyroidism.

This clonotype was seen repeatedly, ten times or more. CDR3 region: CASSERQGNTGELFF. CDR3 nucleotide sequence: TGTGCCAGCAGTGAAAGGCAGGGGAACACCGGGGAGCTGTTTTTT. This sequence joins TRBV25-1 and TRBJ2-2; TRBD1 is a possible D gene (5 bases). This CDR3 is built from 15 residues. V lost 2 bases and J 1 base, leaving 8 bases between the germline ends. CDR1 and CDR2 (germline): MGHDK, SYGVNS.

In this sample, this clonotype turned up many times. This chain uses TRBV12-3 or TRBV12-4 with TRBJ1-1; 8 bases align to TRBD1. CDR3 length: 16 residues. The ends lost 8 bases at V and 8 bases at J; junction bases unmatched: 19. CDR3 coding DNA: TGTGCCAGCGTTGCTGACAGGGGCCCCCCGATGCCCGAAGCTTTCTTT. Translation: CASVADRGPPMPEAFF.

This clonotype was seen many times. CDR3 coding DNA: TGTGCCAGCAGCTTATCTCAGGCAGAGAATCAGCCCCAGCATTTT. Amino acid sequence: CASSLSQAENQPQHF. This chain connects TRBV7-8 to TRBJ1-5; unclear D gene. Germline V gene lookup returns CDR1 SGHVS and CDR2 FQNEAQ. V was shortened by 2 bases and J by 4 bases, with 12 bases between the two germline ends. This CDR3 contains 15 residues.

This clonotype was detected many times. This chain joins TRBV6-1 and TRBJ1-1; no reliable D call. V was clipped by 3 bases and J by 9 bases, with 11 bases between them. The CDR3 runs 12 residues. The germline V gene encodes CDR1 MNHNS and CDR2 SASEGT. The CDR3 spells CASSDAKPKAFF. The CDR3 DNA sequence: TGTGCCAGCAGTGACGCCAAACCAAAAGCTTTCTTT.

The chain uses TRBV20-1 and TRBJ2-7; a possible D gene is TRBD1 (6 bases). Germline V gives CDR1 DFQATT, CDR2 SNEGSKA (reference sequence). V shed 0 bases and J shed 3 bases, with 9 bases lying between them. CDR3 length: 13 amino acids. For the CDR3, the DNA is TGCAGTGCTAGAGATTTACAGGGCTACGAGCAGTACTTC. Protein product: CSARDLQGYEQYF.

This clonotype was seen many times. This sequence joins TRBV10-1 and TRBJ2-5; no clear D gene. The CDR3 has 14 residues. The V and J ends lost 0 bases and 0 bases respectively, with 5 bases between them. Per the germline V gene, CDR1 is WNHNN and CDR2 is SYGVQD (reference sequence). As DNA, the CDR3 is TGCGCCAGCAGTGAGTCGATTTACCAAGAGACCCAGTACTTC. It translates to CASSESIYQETQYF.

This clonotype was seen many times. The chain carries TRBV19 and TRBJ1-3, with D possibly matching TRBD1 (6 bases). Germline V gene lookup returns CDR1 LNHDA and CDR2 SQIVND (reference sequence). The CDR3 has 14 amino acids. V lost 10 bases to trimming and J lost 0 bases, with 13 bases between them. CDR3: CATTGYDSGNTIYF. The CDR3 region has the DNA TGTGCCACTACAGGGTACGACTCTGGAAACACCATATATTTT.

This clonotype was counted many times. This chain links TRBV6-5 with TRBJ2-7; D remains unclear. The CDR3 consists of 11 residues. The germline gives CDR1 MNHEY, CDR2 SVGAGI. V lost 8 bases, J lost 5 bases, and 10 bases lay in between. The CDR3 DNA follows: TGTGCCAGCTCTATACTTGACGAGCAGTACTTC. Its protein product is CASSILDEQYF.

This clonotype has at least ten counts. The CDR3 sequence: CASSSQRPNYGYTF. In nucleotides, the CDR3 is TGCGCCAGCAGCTCACAGAGACCCAACTATGGCTACACCTTC. The rearrangement uses TRBV5-1 and TRBJ1-2; D is ambiguous. The V gene's germline CDR1 is SGHRS and CDR2 YFSETQ. There are 14 residues in the CDR3. V was trimmed by 3 bases and J by 2 bases, leaving 11 bases between them.